This T cell receptor (beta chain) was sequenced in a study of CD8 T cells in ankylosing spondylitis. The germline V gene encodes CDR1 ENHRY and CDR2 SYGVKD. V lost 2 bases and J 1 base, leaving 11 bases between the germline ends. The CDR3 has 15 amino acids. TCRdb recomputed calls from the 5' RACE reads with MiXCR, one row per CDR3 protein. Of tens of thousands of distinct CDR3 sequences in the sample, around 30% were seen once. The chain is built from TRBV10-3 and TRBJ2-5; D possibly matches TRBD1 or TRBD2 (7 bases each). Sequenced material: blood, either unsorted or a sorted T cell fraction (not recorded which). The sequence derives from a male donor with ankylosing spondylitis or in good health (not recorded which). The CDR3 region is CAISEAGDSQETQYF. As DNA, the CDR3 is TGTGCCATCAGTGAGGCGGGGGACAGCCAAGAGACCCAGTACTTC.